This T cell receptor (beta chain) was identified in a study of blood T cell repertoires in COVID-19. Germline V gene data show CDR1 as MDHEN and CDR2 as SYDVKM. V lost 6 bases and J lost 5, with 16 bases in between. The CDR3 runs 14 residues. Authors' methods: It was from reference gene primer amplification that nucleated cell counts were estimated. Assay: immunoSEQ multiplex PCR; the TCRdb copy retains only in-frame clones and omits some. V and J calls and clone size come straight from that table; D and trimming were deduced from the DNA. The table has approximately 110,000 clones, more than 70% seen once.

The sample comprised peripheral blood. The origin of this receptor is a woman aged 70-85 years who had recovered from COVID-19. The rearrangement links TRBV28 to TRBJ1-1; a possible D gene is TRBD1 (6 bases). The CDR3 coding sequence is TGTGCCAGCAGCAATGGTGGGGGCTGGACTGAAGCTTTCTTT. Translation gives CASSNGGGWTEAFF.